Each of the 11 T cell receptor beta chains below was sequenced from the same sample in a study of identifying expanded T cells in peripheral blood. TCRdb's table, derived via immunoSEQ multiplex PCR, lists solely in-frame clones and lacks some. The data contain 80,000 to 90,000 clones, approximately 86% of them singletons. Sequencing used blood. These receptors came from a person aged 18 to 70 in good health.

The V call is TRBV25-1, the J call TRBJ2-1; no clear D gene. CDR3 size: 11 residues. Trimming left V 5 bases short and J 4 bases short, with 3 bases between. Germline CDR1 is MGHDK and CDR2 is SYGVNS. This CDR3 reads CASSFYNEQFF. CDR3 DNA sequence: TGTGCCAGCAGTTTTTACAATGAGCAGTTCTTC. The whole variable domain, filled in from reference TRBV25-1 and TRBJ2-1, reads EADIYQTPRYLVIGTGKKITLECSQTMGHDKMYWYQQDPGMELHLIHYSYGVNSTEKGDLSSESTVSRIRTEHFPLTLESARPSHTSQYLCASSFYNEQFFGPGTRLTVL.

CDR3 amino acids: CASSLGPRSMRKLFF. The CDR3 DNA is TGCGCCAGCAGCTTGGGACCTAGAAGCATGAGAAAACTGTTTTTT. V is TRBV5-1 and J is TRBJ1-4; D call uncertain. Germline lookup yields CDR1 SGHRS and CDR2 YFSETQ. This CDR3 is 15 amino acids long. Trimming took off 0 bases at V and 10 bases at J, with 16 bases between the two ends. Filled out from reference TRBV5-1 and TRBJ1-4, the complete variable domain reads KAGVTQTPRYLIKTRGQQVTLSCSPISGHRSVSWYQQTPGQGLQFLFEYFSETQRNKGNFPGRFSGRQFSNSRSEMNVSTLELGDSALYLCASSLGPRSMRKLFFGSGTQLSVL.

This sequence joins TRBV4-3 and TRBJ1-1; the match to TRBD1 covers 9 bases. V gave up 1 base and J gave up 12 bases; unmatched junction bases: 6. The length of the CDR3 is 13 residues. Germline V lookup: CDR1 LGHNA, CDR2 YSLEER. The CDR3 bases are TGCGCCAGCAGCCAAGGGGGGGACAGGGAGACTTTCTTT. Its translation: CASSQGGDRETFF.

V is TRBV19 and J is TRBJ1-2; TRBD1 agrees at 10 bases. The CDR3 is 14 residues long. V trimming: 4 bases; J trimming: 10 bases; junction bases outside the gene matches: 9. The germline V gene encodes CDR1 LNHDA and CDR2 SQIVND (reference sequence). CDR3 sequence: CASSNLGTGEDYTF. In DNA form, the CDR3 reads TGTGCCAGTAGTAATCTCGGGACAGGGGAAGACTACACCTTC. The full variable domain, completed using reference TRBV19 and TRBJ1-2, is DGGITQSPKYLFRKEGQNVTLSCEQNLNHDAMYWYRQDPGQGLRLIYYSQIVNDFQKGDIAEGYSVSREKKESFPLTVTSAQKNPTAFYLCASSNLGTGEDYTFGSGTRLTVV.

The CDR3 loop is CASLLWLRDANSYGYTF. The DNA for the CDR3 is TGTGCCAGCTTGTTGTGGCTCAGGGACGCCAATTCCTATGGCTACACCTTC. The chain links TRBV7-9 to TRBJ1-2; tentative D call: TRBD1 (5 bases). Looked up from germline, CDR1 is SEHNR and CDR2 is FQNEAQ (reference sequence). Trimming stripped 8 bases from V and 4 bases from J, with 26 bases between. The CDR3 loop spans 17 amino acids.

This clone was seen just once. The chain carries TRBV7-2 and TRBJ1-2; the D is unclear. V was clipped by 1 base and J by 4 bases, with 7 bases between them. CDR1 and CDR2 (germline): SGHTA, FQGNSA. The CDR3 extends over 13 amino acids. This CDR3 reads CASSLDGVYGYTF. CDR3 DNA sequence: TGTGCCAGCAGCTTAGACGGAGTCTATGGCTACACCTTC.

This clone was found a few times. The rearrangement links TRBV5-5 to TRBJ1-2, with TRBD1 matching 7 bases. CDR3 length: 16 residues. The germline CDR1 and CDR2 sequences are SGHKS and YYEKEE (reference sequence). After removal of 4 bases from V and 1 base from J, the junction contained 10 bases not matched to a gene. CDR3 in amino acids: CASSHKTGRDNYGYTF. CDR3 bases: TGTGCCAGCAGCCATAAGACAGGGAGAGATAACTATGGCTACACCTTC.

The rearrangement joins TRBV14 to TRBJ2-7; D is unclear. Trimming took 2 bases from V and 3 from J, leaving 29 bases between them. There are 20 residues in the CDR3. Germline CDR1 is SGHDN and CDR2 is FVKESK. Here the CDR3 reads CASSQSGARQTTFPFYEQYF. For the CDR3, the DNA is TGTGCCAGCAGCCAATCGGGCGCCCGCCAGACGACCTTTCCGTTCTACGAGCAGTACTTC.

The chain links TRBV2 to TRBJ2-3; no reliable D call. There are 12 residues in the CDR3. Between the trimmed V and J ends, which lost 2 bases and 4 bases, there was a span of 4 bases. Germline V CDR1 and CDR2: SNHLY, FYNNEI. Here the CDR3 reads CASSEIPDTQYF. The CDR3 region has the DNA TGTGCCAGCAGTGAAATACCAGATACGCAGTATTTT. The full variable domain, in which reference TRBV2 and TRBJ2-3 provide the parts outside the CDR3, is EPEVTQTPSHQVTQMGQEVILRCVPISNHLYFYWYRQILGQKVEFLVSFYNNEISEKSEIFDDQFSVERPDGSNFTLKIRSTKLEDSAMYFCASSEIPDTQYFGPGTRLTVL.

This clone was observed once. The chain joins TRBV5-8 to TRBJ2-3; 9 bases fit TRBD2. The trim removed 5 bases at V and 4 bases at J, leaving 11 bases unmatched. The CDR3 covers 16 residues. Per germline, CDR1 SGHTS and CDR2 YDEGEE. The CDR3 sequence: CASSKRGTSWADTQYF. CDR3 DNA: TGTGCCAGCAGTAAAAGAGGGACTAGCTGGGCAGATACGCAGTATTTT.

The chain has TRBV19 and TRBJ1-5; D not resolved. CDR3 size: 17 residues. Trimming took 5 bases from V and 2 from J, leaving 19 bases between them. Germline V gene data show CDR1 as LNHDA and CDR2 as SQIVND (reference sequence). The CDR3, as DNA: TGTGCCAGTAGTCTGGCAGTGCTTGGTCATGGCAATCAGCCCCAGCATTTT. It codes for CASSLAVLGHGNQPQHF. Drawing the rest from reference TRBV19 and TRBJ1-5, the complete variable domain is DGGITQSPKYLFRKEGQNVTLSCEQNLNHDAMYWYRQDPGQGLRLIYYSQIVNDFQKGDIAEGYSVSREKKESFPLTVTSAQKNPTAFYLCASSLAVLGHGNQPQHFGDGTRLSIL.